Listed below are T cell receptor beta chains from one sample, sequenced in a study of blood T cell repertoires in COVID-19. Some clones are missing from TCRdb's copy, which holds only in-frame ones; the method was immunoSEQ multiplex PCR. The sample shows roughly 150,000 clones, about 88% of them seen only once. The sequencing input was PBMCs or T cells enriched from blood (not recorded which). Receptors originate from a man aged 45-60 years who had recovered from COVID-19. Each CDR3 is given with its conserved first and last residue. D genes are given only for firm matches. Size tells how often a clone was seen (once, few, many) or the class of an expanded clone, and some rows leave it out.

>TRBD1|NA|TRBJ2-7|TRBV5-6
TGTGCCAGCAGCTGGGGACAGGGTAGCTCCTACGAGCAGTACTTC
CASSWGQGSSYEQYF
>NA|NA|TRBJ1-1|TRBV19
TGTGCCAGTAGTATATCCCAGGGGAACACTGAAGCTTTCTTT
CASSISQGNTEAFF
>NA|NA|TRBJ1-2|TRBV29-1
TGCAGCGTTCCGGGGAGCTATGGCTACACCTTC
CSVPGSYGYTF
>TRBD1|NA|TRBJ1-6|TRBV5-6
TGTGCCAGCAGCTACCGGGACAGACTTAATTCACCCCTCCACTTT
CASSYRDRLNSPLHF
>TRBD2|NA|TRBJ2-3|TRBV3-1/TRBV3-2
TGTGCCAGCAGCCCCGACCGTACTAGCGGGGGGGCAGATACGCAGTATTTT
CASSPDRTSGGADTQYF
>TRBD2|NA|TRBJ2-7|TRBV6-2/TRBV6-3
TGTGCCAGCAGTTACCGTCTAGCGGGGTCCGAGCAGTACTTC
CASSYRLAGSEQYF
>NA|NA|TRBJ2-7|TRBV9
TGTGCCAGCAGCGTACTGGACCCGGGCGGGTCCGCCTACGAGCAGTACTTC
CASSVLDPGGSAYEQYF
>TRBD2|NA|TRBJ2-3|TRBV7-2
TGTGCCAGCAGCTTAGGGGCTAGCGGTTACACAGATACGCAGTATTTT
CASSLGASGYTDTQYF
>NA|NA|TRBJ2-5|TRBV2
TGTGCCAGCAGGTTCGACCGGCGGGAGACCCAGTACTTC
CASRFDRRETQYF
>NA|NA|TRBJ2-7|TRBV4-1
TGCGCCAGCAGCGACTGGCACGAGCAGTACTTC
CASSDWHEQYF
>NA|NA|TRBJ2-7|TRBV7-9
TGTGCCAGCAGCTTAGGGCACAATCCCTCCTACGAGCAGTACTTC
CASSLGHNPSYEQYF
>TRBD2|NA|TRBJ2-7|TRBV9
TGTGCCAGCAGCGTAGGTACTAGCGGGTTCTACGAGCAGTACTTC
CASSVGTSGFYEQYF
>TRBD1|few|TRBJ1-1|TRBV27
TGTGCCAGCAGTTTGTCCCGGGACAGGAACACTGAAGCTTTCTTT
CASSLSRDRNTEAFF
>NA|NA|TRBJ1-2|TRBV7-2
TGTGCCAGCAGCTTAGCGCCACCCAGGGGCTATGGCTACACCTTC
CASSLAPPRGYGYTF
>NA|NA|TRBJ2-2|TRBV4-1
TGCGCCAGCAGCCAAGATAGTAGGACTTTAACTGGGCAGCTGTTTTTT
CASSQDSRTLTGQLFF
>TRBD1|NA|TRBJ1-5|TRBV4-3
TGCGCCAGCAGCCAGGGTACAGGGGTGGGTCAGCCCCAGCATTTT
CASSQGTGVGQPQHF
>NA|NA|TRBJ1-1|TRBV7-2
TGTGCCAGCAGCTCGGACAAATATGAAGCTTTCTTT
CASSSDKYEAFF
>NA|NA|TRBJ1-5|TRBV5-5
TGTGCCAGCAGCTCCCGGGACATCAGGAGCAATCAGCCCCAGCATTTT
CASSSRDIRSNQPQHF
>NA|NA|TRBJ2-5|TRBV7-2
TGTGCCAGCTCAAGACTGTCGGAGACCCAGTACTTC
CASSRLSETQYF
>TRBD1|once|TRBJ1-2|TRBV4-2
TGTGCCAGCAGCCAAGATGAGGCAGGGGGCTATGGCTACACCTTC
CASSQDEAGGYGYTF
>NA|NA|TRBJ1-6|TRBV7-8
TGTGCCAGCAGCTTAGCTGCCACAGCCGTGAATTCACCCCTCCACTTT
CASSLAATAVNSPLHF
>NA|NA|TRBJ1-4|TRBV2
TGTGCCAGCAGTGAAGCACGTAGGAGCACTAATGAAAAACTGTTTTTT
CASSEARRSTNEKLFF
>TRBD1|NA|TRBJ1-2|TRBV2
TGTGCCAGCAGGGAGACAGGGGGTAACTATGGCTACACCTTC
CASRETGGNYGYTF
>NA|NA|TRBJ1-3|TRBV7-9
TGTGCCAGCAGCCCCGAGGGAGGAAACTCTGGAAACACCATATATTTT
CASSPEGGNSGNTIYF
>NA|once|TRBJ1-2|TRBV28
TGTGCCAGCAGGGCCGGGATCAACTATGGCTACACCTTC
CASRAGINYGYTF
>TRBD1|once|TRBJ1-5|TRBV2
TGTGCCAGCAGAGCAGGGACAGTAAATCAGCCCCAGCATTTT
CASRAGTVNQPQHF
>TRBD1|NA|TRBJ1-2|TRBV5-6
TGTGCCAGCAGATCTGGAGGGGGCGCCGATGGCTACACCTTC
CASRSGGGADGYTF